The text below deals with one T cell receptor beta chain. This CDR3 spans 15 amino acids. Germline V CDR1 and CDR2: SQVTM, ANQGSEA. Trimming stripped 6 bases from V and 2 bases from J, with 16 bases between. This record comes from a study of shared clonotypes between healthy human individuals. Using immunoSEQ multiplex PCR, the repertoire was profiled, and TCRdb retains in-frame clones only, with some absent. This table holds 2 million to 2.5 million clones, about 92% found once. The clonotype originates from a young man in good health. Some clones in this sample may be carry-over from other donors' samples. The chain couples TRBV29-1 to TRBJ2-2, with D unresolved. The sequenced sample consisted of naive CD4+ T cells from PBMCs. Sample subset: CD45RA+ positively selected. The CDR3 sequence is CSVTTGRANTGELFF. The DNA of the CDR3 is TGCAGCGTGACGACCGGACGGGCTAACACCGGGGAGCTGTTTTTT.